The T cell receptor beta chain described here comes from a study of tumor-infiltrating lymphocytes in glioblastoma multiforme. TCRB libraries came from RNA via three nested multiplex PCR rounds. Unique molecular identifiers were not described for the libraries. TCRdb recomputed calls from the multiplex PCR reads with MiXCR, one row per CDR3 protein. The profile shows approximately 14,000 distinct CDR3 sequences, approximately 71% of them singletons. Per the germline V gene, CDR1 is MNHEY and CDR2 is SVGEGT. This CDR3 is 15 amino acids long. V shed 8 bases and J shed 9 bases, with 22 bases lying between them. General observations from the study: T cells were not sorted into functional subsets.

On this clonotype itself: No antigen is known for it.

Input material: brain tumor tissue. The gene calls are TRBV6-2 or TRBV6-3 and TRBJ2-2; possibly TRBD2 for D (6 bases). The origin of this receptor is a male donor with glioblastoma. The CDR3 is CASEAGTQTTWELFF. The CDR3 coding sequence is TGTGCCAGCGAAGCCGGGACTCAAACTACCTGGGAGCTGTTTTTT.